The present T cell receptor (beta chain) was sequenced within a study of beta chain features in type 1 diabetes. At the level of the study: Cell yields, age and gender were similar between patients and healthy donors. Study results and caveats: Lower insertion and higher deletion counts appeared at VDJ junctions in type 1 diabetes patients.

Trimming removed 4 bases from V and 5 bases from J, with 21 bases in between. CDR3 length: 16 residues. Germline-derived CDR1 and CDR2 are SGHNT and YYREEE (reference sequence). A single heparinised draw of approximately 110 mL on average was taken per donor. The sample holds a few counts of this clone. What it binds is unknown. The whole isolated RNA underwent reverse transcription, so sequencing captured expressed TCRB transcripts. Data came from immunoSEQ multiplex PCR; TCRdb stores just in-frame clones and leaves some out. The data hold 900,000 or so clones, with 17% observed a single time. This chain links TRBV5-4 with TRBJ2-5, with D tentatively TRBD2 (6 bases). The clonotype comes from a woman between 18 and 29 years old in good health. Sequencing was done on a sample of naive CD4+ T cells from blood. The CDR3 sequence: CASSQAGGPMIETQYF. In nucleotides, the CDR3 is TGTGCCAGCAGCCAGGCCGGAGGGCCGATGATCGAGACCCAGTACTTC.